The next 31 T cell receptor beta chains were all read from a single sample in a study of T cell responses to AZD1222 COVID-19 vaccine. Profiling relied on immunoSEQ multiplex PCR, and the TCRdb table lists in-frame clones only, not all of them. The data hold around 100,000 clones, with approximately 86% observed a single time. The specimen was peripheral blood, collected on day 0 of AZD1222 vaccination. Every receptor here comes from an adult in good health.

The chain has TRBV4-1 and TRBJ2-5; 8 nucleotides line up with TRBD1. Trimming at V came to 4 bases and at J to 4 bases, leaving 5 bases not matched to a gene. CDR1 MGHRA and CDR2 YSYEKL come from the germline V gene. The CDR3 sequence is 14 residues long. CDR3 DNA: TGCGCCAGCAGCCGGACAGGGCTGGGAGAGACCCAGTACTTC. Its translation: CASSRTGLGETQYF.

This chain uses TRBV9 with TRBJ1-5; D is ambiguous. Germline V gene sequence: CDR1 SGDLS, CDR2 YYNGEE. The V gene lost 0 bases and the J gene lost 3 bases, with 10 bases spanning the gap. The CDR3 length is 15 residues. For the CDR3, the DNA is TGTGCCAGCAGCGTAGAACCGGGAACCAATCAGCCCCAGCATTTT. This codes for CASSVEPGTNQPQHF.

This clone was counted between two and nine times. The rearrangement links TRBV5-1 to TRBJ2-7; 7 nucleotides match TRBD2. Per germline, CDR1 SGHRS and CDR2 YFSETQ. With 4 bases clipped from V and 6 bases from J, the junction kept 13 bases outside the gene matches. This CDR3 has 15 amino acids. The CDR3 DNA reads as TGCGCCAGCAGCCCCGGACTAGTTTCATCGTCCGAGCAGTACTTC. It encodes CASSPGLVSSSEQYF.

The chain combines TRBV2 with TRBJ1-3; TRBD1 is a possible D gene (5 bases). Germline-derived CDR1 and CDR2 are SNHLY and FYNNEI. V shed 1 base and J shed 2 bases, with 9 bases lying between them. The CDR3 spans 15 residues. CDR3 in DNA: TGTGCCAGCAGTGAAGGGACAACTCCTGGAAACACCATATATTTT. This encodes CASSEGTTPGNTIYF.

This chain links TRBV20-1 with TRBJ1-3; a weak D match, TRBD1 (5 bases). V was shortened by 3 bases and J by 0 bases, with 12 bases between the two germline ends. The length of the CDR3 is 15 residues. Looked up from germline, CDR1 is DFQATT and CDR2 is SNEGSKA (reference sequence). CDR3 loop: CSASLLQVSGNTIYF. The CDR3 nucleotides read TGCAGTGCTAGTTTATTACAGGTCTCTGGAAACACCATATATTTT.

This clone was detected once. The chain carries TRBV27 and TRBJ1-6; D not certain. Germline V gene sequence: CDR1 MNHEY, CDR2 SMNVEV (reference sequence). The CDR3 has 12 residues. Trimming took 2 bases from V and 8 from J, leaving 4 bases between them. CDR3 loop: CASSLGYSPLHF. DNA for the CDR3: TGTGCCAGCAGTTTAGGTTATTCACCCCTCCACTTT.

This clone was observed a few times. The CDR3 here is CATPHTIYF. CDR3 DNA sequence: TGTGCCACCCCACACACCATATATTTT. The V gene is TRBV15, the J gene TRBJ1-3; unclear D gene. The CDR3 sequence is 9 residues long. Looked up from germline, CDR1 is LNHNV and CDR2 is YYDKDF (reference sequence). Trimming removed 8 bases from V and 8 bases from J, with 4 bases in between.

This chain connects TRBV6-2 or TRBV6-3 to TRBJ2-1; weak D call: TRBD2 (5 bases). The CDR3 loop spans 17 amino acids. Germline V CDR1 and CDR2: MNHEY, SVGEGT. V lost 2 bases, J lost 0 bases, and 14 bases lay in between. This chain's CDR3 is CASSYGYGGFSYNEQFF. DNA for the CDR3: TGTGCCAGCAGTTACGGTTACGGCGGGTTCTCCTACAATGAGCAGTTCTTC.

The chain has TRBV11-2 and TRBJ2-7; D may correspond to TRBD1 or TRBD2 (6 bases each). Per the germline V gene, CDR1 is SGHAT and CDR2 is FQNNGV. V shed 4 bases and J shed 2 bases, with 15 bases lying between them. The CDR3 length is 15 residues. CDR3 sequence reads: CASSSLTGRPYEQYF. The DNA of the CDR3 is TGTGCCAGCAGCTCCCTAACAGGGAGGCCCTACGAGCAGTACTTC.

CDR3 coding DNA: TGTGCCATCAGAGAAACTAGCGGGACCCTCGTTGAGCAGTACTTC. This sequence encodes CAIRETSGTLVEQYF. This chain connects TRBV10-3 to TRBJ2-7; 10 bases match TRBD2. This CDR3 comprises 15 residues. Germline V gives CDR1 ENHRY, CDR2 SYGVKD. J lost 7 bases, V lost 6 bases, and 12 bases had no gene match.

This clone was seen a handful of times. The chain joins TRBV6-5 to TRBJ1-5; TRBD1 might be the D (6 bases). The length of the CDR3 is 15 residues. V was shortened by 3 bases and J by 10 bases, with 19 bases between the two germline ends. From germline, CDR1 is MNHEY and CDR2 SVGAGI. DNA for the CDR3: TGTGCCAGCAGTTATTCACAGGGCCCTCAGGGCCCCCAGCATTTT. As protein: CASSYSQGPQGPQHF.

In regard to this clone: Sequence at one end of the junction differs from germline and may be a read error. The V and J genes are TRBV2 and TRBJ2-4; TRBD2 matches 11 bases. This CDR3 has 13 residues. Germline CDR1 reads SNHLY; CDR2 reads FYNNEI. The CDR3 DNA follows: TGTGCCAGCACCAGGCTAGCGGGGGGCCACCCTCACTTC. It specifies CASTRLAGGHPHF.

The chain links TRBV7-2 to TRBJ1-3, with 7 bases aligning to TRBD1. The junction had 4 bases not matched to a gene; V was cut back by 0 bases and J by 8 bases. Germline lookup yields CDR1 SGHTA and CDR2 FQGNSA. The length of the CDR3 is 14 residues. The CDR3 bases are TGTGCCAGCAGCTTAGCGACAGGGTTGGACACCATATATTTT. This sequence encodes CASSLATGLDTIYF.

The chain is built from TRBV5-1 and TRBJ2-2; the D is unclear. The CDR3 runs to 14 residues. V was clipped by 5 bases and J by 0 bases, with 8 bases between them. Germline lookup yields CDR1 SGHRS and CDR2 YFSETQ. CDR3 coding DNA: TGCGCCAGCAGATCTACAGCGAACACCGGGGAGCTGTTTTTT. As protein: CASRSTANTGELFF.

The chain couples TRBV19 to TRBJ1-2; D possibly corresponds to TRBD1 (5 bases). The CDR3 length is 14 residues. CDR1 and CDR2 from the germline V gene are LNHDA and SQIVND (reference sequence). Trimming shortened V by 9 bases and J by 1 base, and 15 bases separated the two germline ends. CDR3 in amino acids: CASSGRTINYGYTF. The CDR3 DNA reads as TGTGCCAGCTCGGGACGGACGATTAACTATGGCTACACCTTC.

V gene TRBV15 combines with J gene TRBJ1-5; a weak D match, TRBD1 (6 bases). This CDR3 is built from 14 residues. Trimming shortened V by 0 bases and J by 6 bases, and 9 bases separated the two germline ends. Germline values: CDR1 LNHNV, CDR2 YYDKDF (reference sequence). CDR3 in DNA: TGTGCCACCAGCAGAGAAGGGGGTGGTCAGCCCCAGCATTTT. Amino acid sequence: CATSREGGGQPQHF.

V and J are TRBV5-1 and TRBJ2-6, with D unclear. The CDR3 consists of 15 residues. V shed 4 bases and J shed 0 bases, with 8 bases lying between them. Germline V gene sequence: CDR1 SGHRS, CDR2 YFSETQ. CDR3 coding DNA: TGCGCCAGCAGCCCCGACGGCTCTGGGGCCAACGTCCTGACTTTC. This sequence encodes CASSPDGSGANVLTF.

The chain joins TRBV18 to TRBJ2-2; D ambiguous. Trimming removed 4 bases from V and 0 bases from J, with 15 bases in between. From germline, CDR1 is KGHSH and CDR2 LQKENI. The CDR3 loop spans 17 amino acids. The CDR3 coding sequence is TGTGCCAGCTCACGGTGGCTCTCGACATCGAACACCGGGGAGCTGTTTTTT. The encoded protein is CASSRWLSTSNTGELFF.

The chain is built from TRBV28 and TRBJ1-2, with D unresolved. Trimming took off 1 base at V and 8 bases at J, with 11 bases between the two ends. CDR3 length: 13 amino acids. CDR1 is MDHEN and CDR2 is SYDVKM in the germline V gene. CDR3 region: CASSLLVSAGYTF. CDR3 coding DNA: TGTGCCAGCAGTTTATTAGTATCTGCAGGCTACACCTTC.

Turning to this clone: As the CDR3 is not closed by the conserved phenylalanine or tryptophan, this likely results from a read error. This chain links TRBV14 with TRBJ1-1; 9 bases are shared with TRBD1. The CDR3 runs 15 residues. Per the germline V gene, CDR1 is SGHDN and CDR2 is FVKESK. Trimming removed 3 bases from V and 4 bases from J; junction bases left unmatched: 6. The CDR3 DNA sequence: TGTGCCAGCAGCCAGCTCGGGACAGGGCTCACTGAAGCTTTCCTT. Protein: CASSQLGTGLTEAFL.

V gene TRBV25-1 combines with J gene TRBJ1-4; 8 positions agree with TRBD1. Germline CDR1 and CDR2: MGHDK and SYGVNS. V was pared by 3 bases and J by 8 bases, with 5 bases of the junction left unmatched. This CDR3 is built from 14 residues. CDR3 residues: CASSDRTGLEKLFF. In DNA form, the CDR3 reads TGTGCCAGCAGTGACCGGACAGGGCTGGAAAAACTGTTTTTT.

CDR3 region: CASSLTVNEKLFF. The DNA of the CDR3 is TGTGCCAGCAGCTTGACAGTAAATGAAAAACTGTTTTTT. The rearrangement joins TRBV11-1 to TRBJ1-4; tentatively, D is TRBD1 (5 bases). V lost 3 bases to trimming and J lost 5 bases, with 7 bases between them. Germline loops: CDR1 SGHAT, CDR2 FQDESV (reference sequence). The CDR3 contains 13 residues.

CDR3 in DNA: TGTGCCAGTAACGAGGGAGGAGGCTACGAGCAGTACTTC. Encoded protein: CASNEGGGYEQYF. The chain has TRBV28 and TRBJ2-7; possible D gene TRBD2, 6 bases. Trimming pared 9 bases from V and 3 bases from J, leaving 15 bases between. The CDR3 is 13 amino acids. Germline CDR1 is MDHEN and CDR2 is SYDVKM.

This sequence joins TRBV12-5 and TRBJ2-7; 15 positions match TRBD2. V was clipped by 7 bases and J by 0 bases; unmatched bases: 10. CDR1 and CDR2 from the germline V gene are LGHNT and FRNRAP. The CDR3 contains 18 residues. DNA for the CDR3: TGTGCTAGTGCCTTTTTTTCGGGACTAGCGGGGGGCTCCTACGAGCAGTACTTC. Protein sequence: CASAFFSGLAGGSYEQYF. Full variable domain (rest looked up from reference TRBV12-5 and TRBJ2-7): DARVTQTPRHKVTEMGQEVTMRCQPILGHNTVFWYRQTMMQGLELLAYFRNRAPLDDSGMPKDRFSAEMPDATLATLKIQPSEPRDSAVYFCASAFFSGLAGGSYEQYFGPGTRLTVT.

This chain connects TRBV11-1 to TRBJ2-1; 11 bases are a match to TRBD2. CDR3 length: 15 residues. Germline CDR1 is SGHAT and CDR2 is FQDESV (reference sequence). With V trimmed by 5 bases and J by 3 bases, 3 bases remained unmatched. The CDR3 spells CASSTGLAGYNEQFF. CDR3 nucleotide sequence: TGTGCCAGCAGCACCGGACTAGCGGGCTACAATGAGCAGTTCTTC.

The rearrangement joins TRBV11-1 to TRBJ2-7, with 11 bases fitting TRBD1. Trimming took 5 bases from V and 3 from J; bases not matched to a gene: 3. The CDR3 spans 14 residues. Germline-derived CDR1 and CDR2 are SGHAT and FQDESV (reference sequence). CDR3 sequence (DNA): TGTGCCAGCAGCGCAGGGACAGGGGGCTACGAGCAGTACTTC. This translates into CASSAGTGGYEQYF. The full variable domain, completed using reference TRBV11-1 and TRBJ2-7, is EAEVAQSPRYKITEKSQAVAFWCDPISGHATLYWYRQILGQGPELLVQFQDESVVDDSQLPKDRFSAERLKGVDSTLKIQPAELGDSAMYLCASSAGTGGYEQYFGPGTRLTVT.

The CDR3 nucleotides are TGTGCCACCAGTGATCCAGCCAGCTCTGGAAACACCATATATTTT. Encoded protein: CATSDPASSGNTIYF. The chain combines TRBV24-1 with TRBJ1-3; D not resolved. Germline CDR1 and CDR2: KGHDR and SFDVKD. The CDR3 covers 15 residues. V gave up 3 bases and J gave up 0 bases, with 8 bases separating them.

This clone appeared a few times. The V and J genes are TRBV4-1 and TRBJ1-4; D gene ambiguous. The V gene's germline CDR1 is MGHRA and CDR2 YSYEKL. This CDR3 region has 13 residues. V dropped 3 bases and J dropped 8 bases, with 10 bases sitting between them. CDR3 residues: CASSQLLREKLFF. CDR3 coding DNA: TGCGCCAGCAGCCAGCTCTTGCGGGAAAAACTGTTTTTT.

The CDR3 sequence: CASSPGSLSADTQYF. The DNA for the CDR3 is TGTGCCAGCAGTCCAGGTAGTTTGAGCGCAGATACGCAGTATTTT. V and J are TRBV2 and TRBJ2-3, with no clear D. Trimming shortened V by 5 bases and J by 4 bases, and 16 bases separated the two germline ends. Germline V gives CDR1 SNHLY, CDR2 FYNNEI. The CDR3 runs to 15 residues. Supplemented by reference TRBV2 and TRBJ2-3, the full variable domain reads EPEVTQTPSHQVTQMGQEVILRCVPISNHLYFYWYRQILGQKVEFLVSFYNNEISEKSEIFDDQFSVERPDGSNFTLKIRSTKLEDSAMYFCASSPGSLSADTQYFGPGTRLTVL.

This chain uses TRBV7-2 with TRBJ2-3, with D perhaps TRBD1 (6 bases). Germline lookup yields CDR1 SGHTA and CDR2 FQGNSA. Trimming took 1 base from V and 8 from J, leaving 13 bases between them. CDR3 size: 14 residues. The CDR3 bases are TGTGCCAGCAGCTTAGGGGGGACAAAAGGTACGCAGTATTTT. The encoded protein is CASSLGGTKGTQYF.

This clone has a single count. The rearrangement joins TRBV5-1 to TRBJ2-7; TRBD1 matches at 7 bases. The CDR3 is 14 amino acids. Losses at the gene ends were 3 bases for V and 2 bases for J; bases not matched to a gene: 5. CDR1 is SGHRS, CDR2 YFSETQ, per germline. Here the CDR3 DNA reads TGCGCCAGCAGCTATGGGCAGGGGGCCTACGAGCAGTACTTC. Its translation: CASSYGQGAYEQYF.